The present entry profiles one T cell receptor (beta chain) with its context. The antigen is undetermined. A second about 7 to 11 cycle PCR used barcoded and J-beta primers. Sequencing recovered at least 3 million CDR3-containing paired-end reads from each sample. TCRdb called the 5' RACE reads again in MiXCR, with one record for every CDR3 protein. The data hold some 1.5 million distinct CDR3 sequences, with roughly two fifths observed a single time. This CDR3 is built from 15 residues. The germline V gene has CDR1 SGHRS and CDR2 YFSETQ. V was shortened by 0 bases and J by 5 bases, with 14 bases between the two germline ends. This entry comes from a study of blood T cells in healthy people across ages. PBMCs, at least 7 million per sample, were isolated. Whole-study findings and limits: CMV status of donors was unknown, possibly confounding expanded clonotype changes. Observed TCR beta diversity per million T cells went down as age went up. This fall followed a roughly linear course with age.

The genes are TRBV5-1 and TRBJ2-5, with D uncertain. The sample comprised blood. The origin of this receptor is a woman aged 18-35 years in good health. CDR3 DNA: TGCGCCAGCAGCTTGGTTGCGGCTGAATTGGAGACCCAGTACTTC. Protein sequence: CASSLVAAELETQYF.